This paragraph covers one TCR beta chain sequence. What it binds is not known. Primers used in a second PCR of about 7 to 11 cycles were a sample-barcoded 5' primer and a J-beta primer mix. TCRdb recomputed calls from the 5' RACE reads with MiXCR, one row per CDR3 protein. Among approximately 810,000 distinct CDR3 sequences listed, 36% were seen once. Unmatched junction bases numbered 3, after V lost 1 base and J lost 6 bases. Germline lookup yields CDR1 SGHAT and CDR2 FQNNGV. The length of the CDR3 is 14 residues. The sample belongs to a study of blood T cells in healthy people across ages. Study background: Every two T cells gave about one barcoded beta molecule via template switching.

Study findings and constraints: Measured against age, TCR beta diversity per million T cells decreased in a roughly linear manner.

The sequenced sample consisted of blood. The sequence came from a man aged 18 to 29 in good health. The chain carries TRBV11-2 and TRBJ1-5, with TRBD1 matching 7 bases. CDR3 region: CASSLAGGIQPQHF. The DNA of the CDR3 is TGTGCCAGCAGCTTAGCAGGGGGGATTCAGCCCCAGCATTTT.